A selection of T cell receptor beta chains follows, all from one sample in a study of cytomegalovirus exposure and HLA in healthy donors. Only in-frame clones appear in the TCRdb table, and some are missing; sequencing was by immunoSEQ multiplex PCR. The sample consists of around 250,000 clones, 70% to 90% of them appearing once. Sample: PBMCs. These receptors were taken from a woman aged 60-75 years in good health and CMV-seropositive. Both conserved end residues are part of each CDR3. D genes are given only for firm matches. Clone size is not always given. Where it is, it says once, few, many or a class for expanded clones.

>TRBV19|-|TRBJ2-2|-
CASSIFVGQELFF
TGTGCCAGTAGTATATTTGTCGGACAGGAGCTGTTTTTT
>TRBV5-1|TRBD2|TRBJ2-1|-
CASSLASGSINEQFF
TGCGCCAGCAGCTTGGCTAGCGGGAGCATCAATGAGCAGTTCTTC
>TRBV19|TRBD1|TRBJ1-1|-
CASSLKGTGKNTEAFF
TGTGCCAGTAGTCTCAAGGGGACAGGGAAGAACACTGAAGCTTTCTTT
>TRBV5-6|-|TRBJ1-4|-
CASSLAGRGEKLFF
TGTGCCAGCAGCCTGGCGGGCAGGGGCGAAAAACTGTTTTTT
>TRBV7-3|-|TRBJ2-7|once
CASSPGLSYEQYF
TGTGCCAGCAGCCCAGGACTTTCCTACGAGCAGTACTTC
>TRBV30|TRBD1|TRBJ1-3|-
CAWSDRGLWRGNTIYF
TGTGCCTGGAGTGACAGGGGGCTTTGGCGAGGAAACACCATATATTTT
>TRBV30|TRBD2|TRBJ2-7|-
CAWSIGLAGEQYF
TGTGCCTGGAGTATAGGACTAGCGGGAGAGCAGTACTTC
>TRBV5-1|-|TRBJ1-1|-
CASSLDGQGGTEAFF
TGCGCCAGCAGCTTGGATGGGCAGGGCGGAACTGAAGCTTTCTTT
>TRBV2|TRBD1|TRBJ1-2|-
CARKNTGGDGYTF
TGTGCCAGAAAAAATACAGGGGGAGACGGCTACACCTTC
>TRBV9|-|TRBJ2-1|-
CASTRSVTHNEQFF
TGTGCCAGCACCCGTAGCGTTACCCACAATGAGCAGTTCTTC
>TRBV5-6|TRBD2|TRBJ2-3|-
CASSSGLAGPGDTQYF
TGTGCCAGCAGCTCGGGACTAGCGGGACCAGGAGATACGCAGTATTTT
>TRBV14|-|TRBJ2-2|-
CASSQGGIKLFF
TGTGCCAGCAGCCAAGGCGGGATAAAGCTGTTTTTT
>TRBV4-2|-|TRBJ1-2|-
CASSQYTTELNYGYTF
TGTGCCAGCAGCCAATATACGACTGAACTTAACTATGGCTACACCTTC
>TRBV10-3|TRBD1|TRBJ2-5|-
CAISVPGGMETQYF
TGTGCCATCAGTGTTCCAGGGGGCATGGAGACCCAGTACTTC
>TRBV18|TRBD1|TRBJ1-3|-
CASSLGQGPGNTIYF
TGTGCCAGCTCTTTGGGACAGGGCCCCGGAAACACCATATATTTT
>TRBV28|-|TRBJ1-5|-
CASSFEGNNQPQHF
TGTGCCAGCAGTTTCGAGGGAAACAATCAGCCCCAGCATTTT
>TRBV2|TRBD1|TRBJ1-5|-
CASSGQGVGNQPQHF
TGTGCCAGCAGCGGACAGGGCGTGGGCAATCAGCCCCAGCATTTT
>TRBV30|TRBD2|TRBJ2-2|-
CAWRSSGRASGELFF
TGTGCCTGGAGGAGTAGCGGGAGGGCCTCAGGGGAGCTGTTTTTT
>TRBV7-9|-|TRBJ1-1|-
CASSPERNTEAFF
TGTGCCAGCAGCCCGGAGAGGAACACTGAAGCTTTCTTT
>TRBV7-9|-|TRBJ2-2|once
CASSYRGGGELFF
TGTGCCAGCAGCTACAGGGGGGGCGGGGAGCTGTTTTTT
>TRBV6-1|-|TRBJ2-3|-
CASSGNSRASTDTQYF
TGTGCCAGCAGTGGCAACTCCCGAGCTAGCACAGATACGCAGTATTTT
>TRBV29-1|TRBD2|TRBJ2-1|-
CSVGTSGREQFF
TGCAGCGTCGGGACTAGCGGGAGAGAGCAGTTCTTC
>TRBV7-2|TRBD1|TRBJ1-1|once
CASSQQGATNTEAFF
TGTGCCAGCAGCCAACAGGGGGCGACGAACACTGAAGCTTTCTTT